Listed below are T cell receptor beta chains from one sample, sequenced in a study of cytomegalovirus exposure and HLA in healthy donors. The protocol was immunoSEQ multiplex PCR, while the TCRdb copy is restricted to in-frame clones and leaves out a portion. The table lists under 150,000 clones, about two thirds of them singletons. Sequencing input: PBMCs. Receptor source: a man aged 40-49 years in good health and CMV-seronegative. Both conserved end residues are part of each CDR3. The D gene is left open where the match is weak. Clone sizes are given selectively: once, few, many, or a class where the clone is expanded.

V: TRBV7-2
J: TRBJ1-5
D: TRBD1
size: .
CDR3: CASSAGQAINQPQHF
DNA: TGTGCCAGCAGCGCGGGACAGGCAATTAATCAGCCCCAGCATTTT

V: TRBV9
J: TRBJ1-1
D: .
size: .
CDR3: CASSVEGRENTEAFF
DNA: TGTGCCAGCAGCGTAGAGGGCAGGGAGAACACTGAAGCTTTCTTT

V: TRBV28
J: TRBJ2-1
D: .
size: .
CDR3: CASISGSGSNNEQFF
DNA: TGTGCCAGCATAAGCGGGTCAGGGAGTAACAATGAGCAGTTCTTC

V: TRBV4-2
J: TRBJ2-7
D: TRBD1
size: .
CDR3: CASSEYPGQVSYEQYF
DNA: TGTGCCAGCAGCGAATACCCGGGACAGGTGTCCTACGAGCAGTACTTC

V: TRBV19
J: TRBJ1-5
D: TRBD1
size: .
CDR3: CASSGTGGSQPQHF
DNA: TGTGCCAGTTCCGGTACAGGGGGCAGTCAGCCCCAGCATTTT

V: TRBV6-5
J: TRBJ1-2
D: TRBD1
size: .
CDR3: CASSYLRTGGSYGYTF
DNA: TGTGCCAGCAGTTACCTCCGTACAGGGGGCAGCTATGGCTACACCTTC

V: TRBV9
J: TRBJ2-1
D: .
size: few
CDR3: CASSVRRETYNEQFF
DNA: TGTGCCAGCAGCGTAAGGCGGGAAACATACAATGAGCAGTTCTTC

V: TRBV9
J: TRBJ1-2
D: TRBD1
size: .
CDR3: CASREQGARYGYTF
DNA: TGTGCCAGCAGGGAGCAGGGGGCGCGGTATGGCTACACCTTC

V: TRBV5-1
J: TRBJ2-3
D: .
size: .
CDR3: CASSLGLGGRTPADTQYF
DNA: TGCGCCAGCAGCTTGGGACTAGGCGGGCGTACCCCCGCAGATACGCAGTATTTT

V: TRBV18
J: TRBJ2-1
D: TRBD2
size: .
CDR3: CASSRNPGTSGRSEQFF
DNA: TGTGCCAGCTCACGCAACCCCGGGACTAGCGGCCGTAGTGAGCAGTTCTTC

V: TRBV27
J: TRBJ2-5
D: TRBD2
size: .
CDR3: CASSLRTGLAGQETQYF
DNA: TGTGCCAGCAGTCTACGGACGGGACTAGCGGGCCAAGAGACCCAGTACTTC

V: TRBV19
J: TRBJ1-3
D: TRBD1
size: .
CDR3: CASSTGTGDYSGNTIYF
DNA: TGTGCCAGTAGTACCGGGACAGGGGACTACTCTGGAAACACCATATATTTT

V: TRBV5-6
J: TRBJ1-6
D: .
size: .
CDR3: CASSDDVPGDSSSPLHF
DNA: TGTGCCAGCAGCGATGACGTACCGGGGGATAGTAGTTCACCCCTCCACTTT

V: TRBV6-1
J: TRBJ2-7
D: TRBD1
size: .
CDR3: CASSEAPGQPFYEQYF
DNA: TGTGCCAGCAGTGAAGCACCGGGACAGCCTTTCTACGAGCAGTACTTC

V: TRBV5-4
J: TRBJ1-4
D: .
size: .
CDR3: CASSLSPGRATNEKLFF
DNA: TGTGCCAGCAGCTTGAGCCCAGGGAGGGCAACTAATGAAAAACTGTTTTTT

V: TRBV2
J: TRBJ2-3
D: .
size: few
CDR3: CASSEPGRGADTQYF
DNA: TGTGCCAGCAGTGAACCCGGGAGAGGCGCAGATACGCAGTATTTT

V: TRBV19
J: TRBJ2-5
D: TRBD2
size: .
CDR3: CASGGLGGETQYF
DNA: TGTGCCAGTGGGGGACTAGGGGGGGAGACCCAGTACTTC

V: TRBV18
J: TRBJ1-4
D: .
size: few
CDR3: CASSRPGQWAIEKLFF
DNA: TGTGCCAGCTCACGACCCGGACAGTGGGCGATCGAAAAACTGTTTTTT

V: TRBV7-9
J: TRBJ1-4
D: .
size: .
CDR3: CASSGSATNEKLFF
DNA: TGTGCCAGCAGCGGCAGCGCAACTAATGAAAAACTGTTTTTT

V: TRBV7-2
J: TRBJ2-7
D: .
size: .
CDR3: CASSLGQVYEQYF
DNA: TGTGCCAGCAGCTTGGGACAAGTCTACGAGCAGTACTTC

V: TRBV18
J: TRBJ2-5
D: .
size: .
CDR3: CASSLIGGRETQYF
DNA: TGTGCCAGCTCACTCATAGGGGGTCGGGAGACCCAGTACTTC

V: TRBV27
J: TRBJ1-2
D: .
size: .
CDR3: CASSLRWQTTYGYTF
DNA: TGTGCCAGCAGTTTACGGTGGCAGACAACCTATGGCTACACCTTC

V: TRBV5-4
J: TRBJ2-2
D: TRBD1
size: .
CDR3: CASSFWTGRAGELFF
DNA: TGTGCCAGCAGCTTCTGGACAGGGCGGGCCGGGGAGCTGTTTTTT

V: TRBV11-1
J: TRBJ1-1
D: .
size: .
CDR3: CASSLDEGAKNTEAFF
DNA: TGTGCCAGCAGCTTAGACGAAGGGGCGAAGAACACTGAAGCTTTCTTT

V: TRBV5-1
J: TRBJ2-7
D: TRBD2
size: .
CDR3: CASSLGGLAGGYSYEQYF
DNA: TGCGCCAGCAGCTTGGGGGGACTAGCGGGGGGATACTCCTACGAGCAGTACTTC

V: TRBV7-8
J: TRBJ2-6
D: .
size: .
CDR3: CASSFGTPRGANVLTF
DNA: TGTGCCAGCAGCTTTGGGACTCCTCGAGGGGCCAACGTCCTGACTTTC

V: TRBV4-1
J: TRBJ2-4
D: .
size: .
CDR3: CASSQGVGGGNIQYF
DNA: TGCGCCAGCAGCCAAGGAGTGGGGGGAGGAAACATTCAGTACTTC

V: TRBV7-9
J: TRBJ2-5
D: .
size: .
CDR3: CASSPNRAQETQYF
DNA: TGTGCCAGCAGCCCGAACAGGGCTCAAGAGACCCAGTACTTC

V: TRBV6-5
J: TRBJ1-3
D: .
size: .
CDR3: CASSYSQGTGNTIYF
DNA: TGTGCCAGCAGTTACTCGCAGGGAACTGGAAACACCATATATTTT

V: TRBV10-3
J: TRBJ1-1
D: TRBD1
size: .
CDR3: CAISESKGTGGRTEAFF
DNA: TGTGCCATCAGTGAGTCGAAGGGGACAGGGGGCAGGACTGAAGCTTTCTTT

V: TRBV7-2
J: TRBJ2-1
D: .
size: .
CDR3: CASSLAGDYNEQFF
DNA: TGTGCCAGCAGCTTAGCGGGAGATTACAATGAGCAGTTCTTC

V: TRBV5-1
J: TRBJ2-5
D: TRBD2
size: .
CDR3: CASSLASSGTNQETQYF
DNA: TGCGCCAGCAGCTTGGCCTCTAGCGGGACAAACCAAGAGACCCAGTACTTC